The 32 T cell receptor beta chains below were found in one sample sequenced in a study of T cell repertoires in cytomegalovirus infection. A single record per CDR3 protein comes from TCRdb applying MiXCR to the reads. The sample holds approximately 910,000 distinct CDR3 sequences; around 31% are singletons and the top ten take 11% to 15%. Antigens for these TCRs are unknown. The sequencing here drew on cultured CD8+ T cells from PBMCs, taken from culture after CMV antigen stimulation. These receptors came from a human donor in good health (CMV status not recorded). Some clones in this sample may be carry-over from other donors' samples.

The DNA for the CDR3 is TGTGCCAGCAGGTCGAAAGGAGGCAATCAGCCCCAGCATTTT. Residues: CASRSKGGNQPQHF. The chain is built from TRBV7-2 and TRBJ1-5; D not resolved. The CDR3 extends over 14 amino acids. Germline-derived CDR1 and CDR2 are SGHTA and FQGNSA. Between the trimmed V and J ends, which lost 6 bases and 2 bases, there was a span of 11 bases.

CDR3 residues: CASSLVVVDKGTEAFF. The CDR3 DNA reads TGTGCCAGCAGCTTAGTAGTAGTTGACAAAGGGACTGAAGCTTTCTTT. V usage is TRBV7-6 and J usage is TRBJ1-1; D is undetermined. V lost 1 base to trimming and J lost 5 bases, with 17 bases between them. The germline gives CDR1 SGHVS, CDR2 FNYEAQ. CDR3 length equals 16 residues.

This clonotype was picked up a small number of times. This chain connects TRBV7-9 to TRBJ2-2, with D perhaps TRBD1 (6 bases). Germline V lookup: CDR1 SEHNR, CDR2 FQNEAQ (reference sequence). The V end lost 8 bases, the J end lost 4 bases, and 8 bases lay between the germline ends. The CDR3 runs to 12 residues. The CDR3 spells CASGTPTGELFF. The DNA of the CDR3 is TGTGCCAGCGGGACACCCACCGGGGAGCTGTTTTTT.

The rearrangement uses TRBV19 and TRBJ1-1; D is possibly TRBD1 (5 bases). The V and J ends lost 3 bases and 1 base respectively, with 9 bases between them. Germline V lookup: CDR1 LNHDA, CDR2 SQIVND (reference sequence). The CDR3 contains 14 residues. The CDR3 sequence is CASSILGGNTEAFF. CDR3 nucleotides: TGTGCCAGTAGTATTTTGGGGGGGAACACTGAAGCTTTCTTT.

Concerning this clonotype: A read error may account for a junction end that differs from germline. The CDR3 nucleotides read TGTGCCAGCAGCTTGGCCGAGCCTACCGATAACTCACCCCTCCACTTT. Residues: CASSLAEPTDNSPLHF. The chain employs TRBV5-4 and TRBJ1-6; D gene unclear. Germline CDR1 and CDR2: SGHNT and YYREEE (reference sequence). CDR3 length: 16 residues.

The chain uses TRBV6-2 or TRBV6-3 and TRBJ2-2; D possibly corresponds to TRBD1 (6 bases). The CDR3 length is 14 residues. CDR1 and CDR2 from the germline V gene are MNHEY and SVGEGT. With 1 base removed from V and 6 bases from J, the gap between germline ends came to 9 bases. The CDR3: CASSYYGGSGELFF. CDR3 sequence (DNA): TGTGCCAGCAGTTACTATGGGGGCTCCGGGGAGCTGTTTTTT.

In its sample, this clonotype was seen a few times. The V and J genes are TRBV7-9 and TRBJ2-2; D call uncertain. Germline assignment: CDR1 SEHNR and CDR2 FQNEAQ (reference sequence). The CDR3 is 12 amino acids. The germline V and J ends were trimmed by 4 bases and 7 bases, with 7 bases remaining between them. DNA of the CDR3: TGTGCCAGCAGCTATCGGATCGGGGAGCTGTTTTTT. It codes for CASSYRIGELFF.

The chain carries TRBV27 and TRBJ2-5, with 10 bases lining up with TRBD1. Germline trimming cut 7 bases from V and 4 bases from J; bases unmatched to any gene: 3. The germline V gene encodes CDR1 MNHEY and CDR2 SMNVEV (reference sequence). This CDR3 region has 13 residues. This CDR3 reads CASKRTGGETQYF. DNA for the CDR3: TGTGCCAGCAAACGGACAGGGGGAGAGACCCAGTACTTC.

This clonotype was counted ten times or more. The chain has TRBV7-9 and TRBJ2-3; 7 bases are shared with TRBD2. The CDR3 extends over 17 amino acids. Per the germline V gene, CDR1 is SEHNR and CDR2 is FQNEAQ (reference sequence). The ends lost 1 base at V and 0 bases at J; junction bases unmatched: 7. CDR3 loop: CASSLERDRASTDTQYF. The DNA for the CDR3 is TGTGCCAGCAGCTTAGAGCGGGACCGCGCTAGCACAGATACGCAGTATTTT.

This clonotype was seen a handful of times. This chain links TRBV12-5 with TRBJ1-4; D is ambiguous. Germline CDR1 reads LGHNT; CDR2 reads FRNRAP. V was cut by 3 bases and J by 7 bases, with 18 bases left in between. The CDR3 is 16 residues long. The CDR3 spells CASGFGQEDHPEKLFF. CDR3 DNA: TGTGCTAGTGGTTTCGGCCAGGAAGATCACCCTGAAAAACTGTTTTTT.

This clonotype was seen more than once but under ten times. The chain carries TRBV7-8 and TRBJ2-1; unclear D gene. Per the germline V gene, CDR1 is SGHVS and CDR2 is FQNEAQ. There are 12 residues in the CDR3. Trimming pared 8 bases from V and 4 bases from J, leaving 9 bases between. The CDR3 nucleotides are TGTGCCAGCGCCAAAAAGTACAATGAGCAGTTCTTC. Its protein is CASAKKYNEQFF.

The CDR3 DNA is TGTGCCAGCAGCGGCCATCAAAGGGTCTGGGAAAAACTGTTTTTT. Residues: CASSGHQRVWEKLFF. The chain recombines TRBV7-9 with TRBJ1-4; D uncertain. Trimming removed 5 bases at V and 8 bases at J, with 18 bases between. Germline CDR1 is SEHNR and CDR2 is FQNEAQ (reference sequence). CDR3 length: 15 residues. Full variable domain (rest looked up from reference TRBV7-9 and TRBJ1-4): DTGVSQNPRHKITKRGQNVTFRCDPISEHNRLYWYRQTLGQGPEFLTYFQNEAQLEKSRLLSDRFSAERPKGSFSTLEIQRTEQGDSAMYLCASSGHQRVWEKLFFGSGTQLSVL.

With regard to this clonotype: One end of the junction fails to match germline, which may point to a read error. The chain recombines TRBV12-3 or TRBV12-4 with TRBJ2-5; D remains ambiguous. The CDR3 is 12 amino acids. The CDR3 nucleotides are TGTGCCAACAGTCCGACACAAGAGACCCAGTACTTC. This encodes CANSPTQETQYF.

This clonotype occurred a few times. Written as DNA, the CDR3 is TGTGCCAGCAGTTACTCATTCCCGAGCACAGATACGCAGTATTTT. This translates into CASSYSFPSTDTQYF. The rearrangement links TRBV6-5 to TRBJ2-3, with no clear D. Germline V gives CDR1 MNHEY, CDR2 SVGAGI. The CDR3 runs 15 residues. Trimming pared 0 bases from V and 0 bases from J, leaving 7 bases between.

This rearrangement joins TRBV6-1 to TRBJ1-2; D gene unclear. The germline CDR1 and CDR2 sequences are MNHNS and SASEGT. This CDR3 is 15 amino acids long. The V and J ends lost 2 bases and 3 bases respectively, with 13 bases between them. The CDR3 nucleotides read TGTGCCAGCAGTGAAAATTGGCCAGGTCACTATGGCTACACCTTC. Protein: CASSENWPGHYGYTF.

This clonotype was seen only a few times. The chain uses TRBV27 and TRBJ1-1, with 11 nucleotides matching TRBD1. In germline, CDR1 is MNHEY, CDR2 SMNVEV (reference sequence). J gave up 6 bases and V 6 bases, and 12 bases lay outside the gene matches. The CDR3 is made up of 16 amino acids. The CDR3 loop reads CASSPDRGRYSSEAFF. The DNA of the CDR3 is TGTGCCAGCAGCCCGGACAGGGGGCGTTATTCGTCTGAAGCTTTCTTT.

V gene TRBV6-1 combines with J gene TRBJ2-2; D is unclear. The V end was cut by 5 bases, the J end by 0 bases, with 7 bases between. The CDR3 has 14 amino acids. The germline V gene has CDR1 MNHNS and CDR2 SASEGT. The CDR3 is CASSYQTNTGELFF. The CDR3 DNA reads TGTGCCAGCAGTTACCAGACGAACACCGGGGAGCTGTTTTTT.

This clonotype was counted a few times. The chain carries TRBV7-6 and TRBJ1-4, with D unclear. V lost 0 bases, J lost 2 bases, and 13 bases lay in between. The CDR3 has 17 residues. Germline V gives CDR1 SGHVS, CDR2 FNYEAQ. The CDR3 loop is CASSLAFSGGTNEKLFF. In DNA, the CDR3 is TGTGCCAGCAGCTTAGCATTTAGCGGCGGTACTAATGAAAAACTGTTTTTT.

A single count supports this clonotype. The gene calls are TRBV10-3 and TRBJ2-5; a possible D gene is TRBD2 (6 bases). Per germline, CDR1 ENHRY and CDR2 SYGVKD. CDR3 length equals 15 residues. V lost 4 bases to trimming and J lost 3 bases, with 15 bases between them. CDR3 sequence (DNA): TGTGCCATCAGTGGCCGACTGGGGGAGGAAGAGACCCAGTACTTC. This encodes CAISGRLGEEETQYF.

V and J are TRBV7-2 and TRBJ2-2; D may be TRBD1 (6 bases). This CDR3 is built from 14 residues. CDR1 is SGHTA, CDR2 FQGNSA, per germline. Trimming removed 3 bases from V and 6 bases from J, with 11 bases in between. CDR3 DNA: TGTGCCAGCAGCTTGACAGGTTTCCCCGGGGAGCTGTTTTTT. Translation gives CASSLTGFPGELFF.

This clonotype was seen more than once but under ten times. The genes are TRBV9 and TRBJ2-1; possible D gene TRBD2, 5 bases. V lost 0 bases and J lost 6, with 13 bases in between. The CDR3 contains 15 residues. Germline V CDR1 and CDR2: SGDLS, YYNGEE. CDR3: CASSVVVSGVNEQFF. CDR3 bases: TGTGCCAGCAGCGTAGTCGTCAGCGGCGTCAATGAGCAGTTCTTC.

The CDR3 nucleotides are TGTGCCACCAGTGATTTGGAGGGGGGATGCTCCTACGAGCAGTACGTC. Residues: CATSDLEGGCSYEQYV. V usage is TRBV24-1 and J usage is TRBJ2-7, with D tentatively TRBD1 or TRBD2 (6 bases each). Germline V gene data show CDR1 as KGHDR and CDR2 as SFDVKD. V was clipped by 0 bases and J by 0 bases, with 11 bases between them. This CDR3 is built from 16 residues.

This chain joins TRBV6-2 or TRBV6-3 and TRBJ2-1, with D maybe TRBD1 (5 bases). The CDR3 totals 16 residues. Deletions cut 0 bases from V and 9 bases from J, with 18 bases between. The germline V gene has CDR1 MNHEY and CDR2 SVGEGT. The CDR3 DNA is TGTGCCAGCAGTTACTCGAGCCGCAGGGCCTTCACTGAGCAGTTCTTC. This sequence encodes CASSYSSRRAFTEQFF.

In its sample, this clonotype was seen a few times. V usage is TRBV7-6 and J usage is TRBJ1-1, with unresolved D. The CDR3 loop spans 13 amino acids. V lost 6 bases, J lost 6 bases, and 14 bases lay in between. Germline CDR1 SGHVS, CDR2 FNYEAQ. The CDR3 bases are TGTGCCAGCAGTCCGCCCTACGGGGCTGAAGCTTTCTTT. Translation gives CASSPPYGAEAFF.

This clonotype appeared many times. V and J are TRBV7-2 and TRBJ2-7, with a tentative D call TRBD1 (6 bases). CDR3 length: 14 residues. Trimming took 1 base from V and 3 from J, leaving 10 bases between them. Germline V CDR1 and CDR2: SGHTA, FQGNSA. Here the CDR3 DNA reads TGTGCCAGCAGCTTAGGGACAGACTACTACGAGCAGTACGTC. Encoded protein: CASSLGTDYYEQYV.

This clonotype has a handful of counts. The rearrangement joins TRBV7-9 to TRBJ1-1; D unresolved. CDR3 length equals 14 residues. CDR1 is SEHNR and CDR2 is FQNEAQ in the germline V gene (reference sequence). The V end lost 5 bases, the J end lost 5 bases, and 15 bases lay between the germline ends. The CDR3 coding sequence is TGTGCCAGCAGCCCGCCACGGAGTATGACTGAAGCTTTCTTT. This gives the protein CASSPPRSMTEAFF.

The chain links TRBV7-9 to TRBJ2-1; 9 positions agree with TRBD2. The CDR3 is 16 residues long. V lost 6 bases to trimming and J lost 4 bases; unmatched junction nucleotides: 10. Germline CDR1 is SEHNR and CDR2 is FQNEAQ (reference sequence). The CDR3 nucleotides are TGTGCCAGCAGTTCACGTCTAGCGGGGCCTTACAATGAGCAGTTCTTC. This encodes CASSSRLAGPYNEQFF. The variable domain in full, completed from reference TRBV7-9 and TRBJ2-1, reads DTGVSQNPRHKITKRGQNVTFRCDPISEHNRLYWYRQTLGQGPEFLTYFQNEAQLEKSRLLSDRFSAERPKGSFSTLEIQRTEQGDSAMYLCASSSRLAGPYNEQFFGPGTRLTVL.

The CDR3 loop reads CATTGTGVSGANVLTF. For the CDR3, the DNA is TGTGCCACTACCGGGACAGGGGTCTCTGGGGCCAACGTCCTGACTTTC. V is TRBV7-4 and J is TRBJ2-6, with 10 bases matching TRBD1. The germline CDR1 and CDR2 sequences are SGHVT and SQSDAQ. The CDR3 loop spans 16 amino acids. Trimming cost V 10 bases and J 0 bases; bases outside gene matches: 6.

V gene TRBV27 combines with J gene TRBJ2-3; 9 bases are shared with TRBD1. The CDR3 runs 15 residues. Germline CDR1 is MNHEY and CDR2 is SMNVEV (reference sequence). Trimming removed 6 bases from V and 1 base from J; junction bases left unmatched: 5. This CDR3 reads CASRPRDRGTDTQYF. The CDR3 nucleotides are TGTGCCAGCAGGCCCCGGGACAGGGGCACAGATACGCAGTATTTT.

The chain combines TRBV12-3 or TRBV12-4 with TRBJ2-7; tentatively, D is TRBD1 (6 bases). Trimming shortened V by 6 bases and J by 4 bases, and 10 bases separated the two germline ends. This CDR3 region has 12 residues. The CDR3 coding sequence is TGTGCCAGCAGAGAGACAGGTTACGAGCAGTACTTC. Encoded protein: CASRETGYEQYF.

The chain recombines TRBV6-6 with TRBJ1-2, with 9 bases that match TRBD1. The CDR3 covers 17 residues. With 5 bases clipped from V and 4 bases from J, the junction kept 14 bases outside the gene matches. Germline V gene lookup returns CDR1 MNHNY and CDR2 SVGAGI (reference sequence). The CDR3 DNA reads as TGTGCCAGCAGTACCGCGGGACAGGGACCAAGCCTCTATGGCTACACCTTC. Its translation is CASSTAGQGPSLYGYTF.

The sample holds a few counts of this clonotype. The junction departs from the called germline gene at one end, perhaps through a read error. The DNA for the CDR3 is TGTGCCAGTGGTATATCGGGGTACACTGAAGCTTTCTTT. It codes for CASGISGYTEAFF. V gene TRBV19 combines with J gene TRBJ1-1, with unresolved D. The CDR3 runs 13 residues. Germline values: CDR1 LNHDA, CDR2 SQIVND (reference sequence).